This T cell receptor (beta chain) was profiled in a study of blood T cell repertoires in COVID-19. The germline V and J ends were trimmed by 5 bases and 1 base, with 14 bases remaining between them. This CDR3 is built from 14 residues. From germline, CDR1 is GTSNPN and CDR2 SVGIG (reference sequence). Clones were read by immunoSEQ multiplex PCR, and TCRdb kept only the in-frame ones, dropping some. The sample lists some 96,000 clones; under 90% were seen once. Sequencing input: peripheral blood. This clonotype originated in a human donor in a cohort sampled during active COVID-19. This chain joins TRBV30 and TRBJ1-1; a weak D match, TRBD1 (6 bases). CDR3 sequence reads: CAWSREGGNTEAFF. The CDR3 bases are TGTGCCTGGTCACGAGAAGGGGGGAACACTGAAGCTTTCTTT.